This T cell receptor (beta chain) was retrieved from a study of blood T cell repertoires in COVID-19. Followed over time, Seattle patients had been enrolled while infection was active. Assay: immunoSEQ multiplex PCR; the TCRdb copy retains only in-frame clones and omits some. The data contain 52,000 or so clones, around 90% of them seen just once; the ten biggest clones take up 3.6%. The CDR3 totals 17 residues. The V gene lost 10 bases and the J gene lost 0 bases, with 19 bases spanning the gap. Germline CDR1 LGHDT, CDR2 YNNKEL (reference sequence). The chain uses TRBV3-1 (or the pseudogene TRBV3-2) and TRBJ2-6, with a tentative D call TRBD2 (6 bases). Sequencing was done on a sample of peripheral blood. The sequence was obtained from a man aged 35 to 55 with COVID-19, enrolled during active disease. The DNA of the CDR3 is TGTGCCACCGTTGGAGGGGACGGAATCTCTGGGGCCAACGTCCTGACTTTC. It translates to CATVGGDGISGANVLTF.